Listed below are T cell receptor beta chains from one sample, sequenced in a study of early T cells in non-severe SARS-CoV-2 infection. Using its own MiXCR run on the 5' RACE reads, TCRdb lists one record per CDR3 protein. The sample consists of tens of thousands of distinct CDR3 sequences, 5.6% of them appearing once. The sample comprised whole blood. All receptors come from an adult who was a healthcare worker with PCR-confirmed SARS-CoV-2 infection or an uninfected control (not recorded which). The CDR3 runs from the conserved cysteine through the conserved F or W. Each record gives: D gene, clone size, J gene, V gene, CDR3 DNA, CDR3 protein. The D gene is left open where the match is weak. Where a row states a size, it is once, few, many or the class of an expanded clone; other rows omit it.

>.|many|TRBJ2-7|TRBV4-1
TGCGCCAGCAGCCAAGATGCTCGGGGTGGTTCCTACGAGCAGTACTTC
CASSQDARGGSYEQYF
>.|many|TRBJ2-3|TRBV7-2
TGTGCCAGCCGGGACCCAAGCTCCACAGATACGCAGTATTTT
CASRDPSSTDTQYF
>.|many|TRBJ1-1|TRBV10-3
TGTGCCATCAGTTCACAGGGCGTAAACACTGAAGCTTTCTTT
CAISSQGVNTEAFF
>TRBD1|few|TRBJ1-5|TRBV2
TGTGCCAGCAGCGCCGACAGGGCTCAGCCCCAGCATTTT
CASSADRAQPQHF
>TRBD1|.|TRBJ2-2|TRBV7-9
TGTGCCAGCAGCTATCTAGGACAGGGGCGGGACACCGGGGAGCTGTTTTTT
CASSYLGQGRDTGELFF
>.|.|TRBJ1-3|TRBV12-5
TGTGCTAGTGGTTTTCATGGGCTCTCCGGAAACACCATATATTTT
CASGFHGLSGNTIYF
>.|few|TRBJ1-6|TRBV6-1
TGTGCCAGCAGTCCGACCCGGGACGTAGCCCTCCACTTT
CASSPTRDVALHF
>TRBD1|few|TRBJ1-5|TRBV20-1
TGCAGTGCTAGAGATCCCCGGACAGGGGAAGCTCAGCCCCAGCATTTT
CSARDPRTGEAQPQHF
>.|.|TRBJ1-5|TRBV20-1
TGCAGTGCTCTGGACAGTCTCTTTAGCAATCAGCCCCAGCATTTT
CSALDSLFSNQPQHF
>TRBD1|.|TRBJ2-7|TRBV18
TGTGCCAGCTCACCACTAGGACAGGGGCAACACGAGCAGTACTTC
CASSPLGQGQHEQYF
>TRBD1|few|TRBJ2-4|TRBV2
TGTGCCAGCAGTGAAACAAGTGACAGGGGCATTCAGTACTTC
CASSETSDRGIQYF
>.|many|TRBJ1-1|TRBV2
TGTGCCCTTCCGAGATGGGGGGAGGACACTGAAGCTTTCTTT
CALPRWGEDTEAFF
>.|many|TRBJ1-2|TRBV4-2
TGTGCCAGCAGCCGATGGGACGGAGAGGAGTATGGCTACACCTTC
CASSRWDGEEYGYTF
>.|few|TRBJ1-2|TRBV5-1
TGCGCCAGCAGCTCCGGACAGTCTAACTATGGCTACACCTTC
CASSSGQSNYGYTF
>TRBD2|many|TRBJ2-3|TRBV19
TGTGCCACCGAGTCGGGAGCGGGAGGGCCCTATACGCAGTATTTT
CATESGAGGPYTQYF
>TRBD2|many|TRBJ2-1|TRBV19
TGTGCCAGTAGTACTAGCGGGAGTTGGAATGAGCAGTTCTTC
CASSTSGSWNEQFF
>.|few|TRBJ2-1|TRBV11-3
TGTGCCAGCAGCTTAGAGGCAGGAGAATTCGATGAGCAGTTCTTC
CASSLEAGEFDEQFF
>.|.|TRBJ2-1|TRBV20-1
TGCAGTGCCCGTGGGGTCTCACAAGGGGGGAATGAGCAGTTCTTC
CSARGVSQGGNEQFF
>.|few|TRBJ2-7|TRBV10-3
TGTGCCATCAGCGCGCGGGGCCAGGACGAGCAGTACTTC
CAISARGQDEQYF
>.|few|TRBJ2-5|TRBV5-1
TGCGCCAGCACTTCCCGGGGCAGGGGTGAGACCCAGTACTTC
CASTSRGRGETQYF
>TRBD1|many|TRBJ1-1|TRBV30
TGTGCCTGGAGTCCGGGACAGTACTTGAACACTGAAGCTTTCTTT
CAWSPGQYLNTEAFF
>TRBD2|.|TRBJ2-3|TRBV7-8
TGTGCCAGCAGCTCTCCGACTAGCAGTGATACGCAGTATTTT
CASSSPTSSDTQYF
>TRBD1|many|TRBJ1-6|TRBV27
TGTGCCAGCAGTCGTGGGACAGGGGCTTCTGGGTCACCCCTCCACTTT
CASSRGTGASGSPLHF
>TRBD2|few|TRBJ2-3|TRBV4-1
TGCGCCAGCAGCCACGCACCGGGACTAGCGGACCTCACAGATACGCAGTATTTT
CASSHAPGLADLTDTQYF
>TRBD1|.|TRBJ2-2|TRBV7-2
TGTGCCAGCACCCGCTCCAGGACAGGGGGGACCGGGGAGCTGTTTTTT
CASTRSRTGGTGELFF
>TRBD1|few|TRBJ1-6|TRBV29-1
TGCAGCGTTCGCGGGACAGGGGATTCACCCCTCCACTTT
CSVRGTGDSPLHF
>TRBD1|many|TRBJ1-2|TRBV6-6
TGTGCCAGCAGTTACCACCGGGACAGGGCAAAGTATGGCTACACCTTC
CASSYHRDRAKYGYTF
>TRBD1|many|TRBJ1-1|TRBV7-7
TGTGCTAGCAGCGCCGACAGGGATACTGAAGCTTTCTTT
CASSADRDTEAFF
>.|many|TRBJ2-7|TRBV6-2/TRBV6-3
TGTGCCAGCAGGTCCCGCGACGCGAGGGCGAGCTCCTACGAGCAGTACTTC
CASRSRDARASSYEQYF
>TRBD1|many|TRBJ2-4|TRBV19
TGTGCCAGCTCCCAGAAGGGGGCGGGAAACATTCAGTACTTC
CASSQKGAGNIQYF
>TRBD2|.|TRBJ2-5|TRBV20-1
TGCAGTGCTAGTAGTAGCGGGAGGGCCGGTGAGACCCAGTACTTC
CSASSSGRAGETQYF
>.|.|TRBJ2-5|TRBV10-2
TGCGCCAGCAGTGAGTCTGGGATCACAGGAGAGACCCAGTACTTC
CASSESGITGETQYF
>.|once|TRBJ2-3|TRBV24-1
TGTGCCTCCAGTCAGGCAGATACGCAGTATTTT
CASSQADTQYF
>TRBD1|many|TRBJ1-1|TRBV12-5
TGTGCTAGTGGTTACCCCGGGACAGGGGGCATCATGAACACTGAAGCTTTCTTT
CASGYPGTGGIMNTEAFF
>.|many|TRBJ1-5|TRBV7-2
TGTGCCAGCAGCTTAAGAGGTTTGAATCAGCCCCAGCATTTT
CASSLRGLNQPQHF
>.|many|TRBJ2-1|TRBV6-4
TGTGCCAGCAGTGACTCGGGGGGCATGAATGAGCAGTTCTTC
CASSDSGGMNEQFF
>.|many|TRBJ2-7|TRBV6-1
TGTGCCAGCAGCCCGGACAGCCCTTTCAAGCAGTACTTC
CASSPDSPFKQYF
>.|many|TRBJ2-3|TRBV7-2
TGTGCCAGCAGCCAACGTCCACACGATACGCAGTATTTT
CASSQRPHDTQYF
>.|many|TRBJ1-4|TRBV12-3/TRBV12-4
TGTGCCAGCAGTCTTCGGCGGCCAAATGAAAAACTGTTTTTT
CASSLRRPNEKLFF
>.|once|TRBJ1-2|TRBV6-5
TGTGCCAGCAGTTACTCGATTATAAGCCTCGAAGGCTACACCTTC
CASSYSIISLEGYTF
>TRBD1|.|TRBJ2-7|TRBV6-6
TGTGCCAGCAGCGTGCCGGGACAGGGACCCTACGAGCAGTACTTC
CASSVPGQGPYEQYF
>.|many|TRBJ1-2|TRBV19
TGTGCCAGTAAAGAGGGTGATGGCTACACCTTC
CASKEGDGYTF
>TRBD2|many|TRBJ2-3|TRBV2
TGTGCCAGCAGGGCTAGCGGGAGTCTCGTGGATACGCAGTATTTT
CASRASGSLVDTQYF
>TRBD1|many|TRBJ2-7|TRBV30
TGTGCCTGGAGTGTAGGGACAGGGGGTGACGAGCAGTACTTC
CAWSVGTGGDEQYF
>.|many|TRBJ2-1|TRBV20-1
TGCAGTGCTGTCAAAGTCGATGAGCAGTTCTTC
CSAVKVDEQFF
>TRBD2|.|TRBJ2-1|TRBV11-3
TGTGCCAGCAGCTTATCTAGCGGGGGCTACAATGAGCAGTTCTTC
CASSLSSGGYNEQFF
>.|.|TRBJ1-1|TRBV19
TGTGCCAGTAGTATAACCCTCCCGACTATTTCGAAGGGCCTTGTCACTGAAGCTTTCTTT
CASSITLPTISKGLVTEAFF
>TRBD1|few|TRBJ1-1|TRBV5-5
TGTGCCAGCAGCTTATTTACAGGGGTGGGCACTGAAGCTTTCTTT
CASSLFTGVGTEAFF
>TRBD1|many|TRBJ2-2|TRBV5-1
TGCGCCAGCAGCGGGGACAGCCCCAACACCGGGGAGCTGTTTTTT
CASSGDSPNTGELFF
>TRBD2|.|TRBJ2-2|TRBV19
TGTGCCAGTACCTTGGGACTAGCGGAAGCCGGGGAGCTGTTTTTT
CASTLGLAEAGELFF
>.|many|TRBJ2-1|TRBV6-2/TRBV6-3
TGTGCCAGCACCGGAGGCAATGAGCAGTTCTTC
CASTGGNEQFF
>.|many|TRBJ2-3|TRBV20-1
TGCAGTGCTAGGGCAACTACAGATACGCAGTATTTT
CSARATTDTQYF
>TRBD2|few|TRBJ2-7|TRBV6-2/TRBV6-3
TGTGCCGTAGGCGGGGGGATCTACGAGCAGTACTTC
CAVGGGIYEQYF
>.|few|TRBJ1-2|TRBV5-5
TGTGCCAGCAGCTCGACACTTGATTCTCACTATGGCTACACCTTC
CASSSTLDSHYGYTF
>.|many|TRBJ2-5|TRBV7-2
TGTGCCAGCAGCATCCACGGATGGAAAGAGACCCAGTACTTC
CASSIHGWKETQYF